This T cell receptor (beta chain) was documented in a study of T-cell reconstitution after alpha-beta-depleted transplantation in children. Study results and caveats: Roughly two months post-transplant, alpha-beta T cells reportedly originated from several hundred graft clones that had expanded. Among T cells one year after transplant, newly produced cells accounted for most counts and diversity. Several patients had high TCRbeta diversity at day 60; it came from surviving recipient T cells and thymic progenitors.

The sample holds a few counts of this clonotype. What it recognizes is unknown. Preparation of the TCRbeta library used unique molecular identifiers. TCRdb reprocessed the PCR reads with MiXCR, giving one entry per CDR3 protein. In the table there are a few hundred thousand distinct CDR3 sequences, about an eighth of which are singletons. The V segment lost 6 bases and the J segment 5 bases; nucleotides outside the gene matches: 19. CDR3 size: 17 residues. Germline V gives CDR1 SQVTM, CDR2 ANQGSEA. The chain recombines TRBV29-1 with TRBJ2-4; 7 bases match TRBD1. The sample consisted of PBMCs, mostly from graft donor cells, taken 360 days after TCRalphabeta/CD19-depleted stem cell transplant. This receptor was taken from a male patient younger than 18 who had a stem cell transplant for acute myeloid leukemia, so the T cells may come from the graft donor. The CDR3 sequence: CSVAGGQDDLSENIQYF. In DNA, the CDR3 is TGCAGCGTCGCCGGCGGACAGGATGATTTGTCGGAAAACATTCAGTACTTC.